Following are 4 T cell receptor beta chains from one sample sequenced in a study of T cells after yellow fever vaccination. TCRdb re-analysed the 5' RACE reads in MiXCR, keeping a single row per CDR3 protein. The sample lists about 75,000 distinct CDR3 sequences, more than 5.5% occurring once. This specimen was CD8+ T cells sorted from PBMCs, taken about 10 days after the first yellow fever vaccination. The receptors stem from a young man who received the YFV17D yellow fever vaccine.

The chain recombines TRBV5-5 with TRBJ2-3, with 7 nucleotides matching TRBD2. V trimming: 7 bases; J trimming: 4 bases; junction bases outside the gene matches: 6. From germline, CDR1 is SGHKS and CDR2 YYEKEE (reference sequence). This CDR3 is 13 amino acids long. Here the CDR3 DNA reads TGTGCCAGCTGGACGGGGGGTGCAGATACGCAGTATTTT. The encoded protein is CASWTGGADTQYF.

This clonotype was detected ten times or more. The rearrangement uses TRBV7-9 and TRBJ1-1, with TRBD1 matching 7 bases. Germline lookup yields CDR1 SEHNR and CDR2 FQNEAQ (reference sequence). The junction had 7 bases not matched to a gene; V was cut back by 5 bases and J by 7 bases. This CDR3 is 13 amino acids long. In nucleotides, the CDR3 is TGTGCCAGCAGCCCGGGACAGAGCTATGAAGCTTTCTTT. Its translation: CASSPGQSYEAFF.

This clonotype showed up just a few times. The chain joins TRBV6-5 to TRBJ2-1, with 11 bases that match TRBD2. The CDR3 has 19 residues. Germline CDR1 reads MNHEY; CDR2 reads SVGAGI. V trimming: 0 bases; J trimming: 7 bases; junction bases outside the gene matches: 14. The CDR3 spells CASSYSISFSGGAKNEQFF. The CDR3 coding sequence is TGTGCCAGCAGTTACTCCATATCATTTAGCGGGGGGGCCAAGAATGAGCAGTTCTTC.

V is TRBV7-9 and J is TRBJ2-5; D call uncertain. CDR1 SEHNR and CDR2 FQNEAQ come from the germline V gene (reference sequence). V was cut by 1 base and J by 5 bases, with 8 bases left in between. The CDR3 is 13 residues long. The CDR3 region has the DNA TGTGCCAGCAGCTTAGACGGAATCGAGACCCAGTACTTC. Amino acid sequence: CASSLDGIETQYF.